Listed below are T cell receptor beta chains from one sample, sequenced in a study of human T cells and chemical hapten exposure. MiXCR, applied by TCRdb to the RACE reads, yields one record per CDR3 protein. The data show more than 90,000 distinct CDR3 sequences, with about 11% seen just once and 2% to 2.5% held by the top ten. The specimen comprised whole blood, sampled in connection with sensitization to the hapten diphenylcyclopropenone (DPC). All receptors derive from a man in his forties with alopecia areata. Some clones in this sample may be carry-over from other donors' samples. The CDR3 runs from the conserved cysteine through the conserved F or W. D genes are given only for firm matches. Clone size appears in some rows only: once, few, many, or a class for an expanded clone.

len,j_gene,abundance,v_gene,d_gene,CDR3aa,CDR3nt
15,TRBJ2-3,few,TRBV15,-,CATSRGGVGTDTQYF,TGTGCCACCAGCAGAGGAGGAGTGGGCACAGATACGCAGTATTTT
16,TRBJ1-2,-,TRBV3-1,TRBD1,CASSRVGQGNLYGYTF,TGTGCCAGCAGCCGAGTCGGACAGGGAAACCTCTATGGCTACACCTTC
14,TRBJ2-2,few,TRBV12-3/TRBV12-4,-,CASWDSSSPGELFF,TGTGCCAGCTGGGACTCGAGTTCGCCCGGGGAGCTGTTTTTT
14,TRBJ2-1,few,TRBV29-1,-,CSVGGRNSYNEQFF,TGCAGCGTTGGGGGGCGGAACTCCTACAATGAGCAGTTCTTC
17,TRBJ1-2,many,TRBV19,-,CASSFLGPSGSNYGYTF,TGTGCCAGTAGTTTTCTCGGCCCTTCAGGTTCCAACTATGGCTACACCTTC
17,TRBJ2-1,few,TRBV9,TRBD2,CASSVELAVPPYNEQFF,TGTGCCAGCAGCGTAGAACTAGCGGTGCCCCCCTACAATGAGCAGTTCTTC
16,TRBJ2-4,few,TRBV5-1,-,CASSLVLGTAKNIQYF,TGCGCCAGCAGCTTGGTGCTCGGGACCGCCAAAAACATTCAGTACTTC
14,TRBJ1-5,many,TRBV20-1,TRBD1,CSASAGQVNQPQHF,TGCAGTGCTAGTGCTGGACAGGTCAATCAGCCCCAGCATTTT
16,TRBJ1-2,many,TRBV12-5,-,CASGTDKETVNYGYTF,TGTGCTAGTGGGACCGACAAAGAGACGGTTAACTATGGCTACACCTTC
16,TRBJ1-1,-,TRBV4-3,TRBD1,CASSPSTGTVNTEAFF,TGCGCCAGCAGCCCATCGACCGGGACAGTAAACACTGAAGCTTTCTTT
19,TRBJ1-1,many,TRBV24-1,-,CATSPGGLTGASMNTEAFF,TGTGCCACCAGTCCCGGGGGCTTGACGGGTGCAAGTATGAACACTGAAGCTTTCTTT
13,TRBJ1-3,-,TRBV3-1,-,CASSQDLRNTIYF,TGTGCCAGCAGCCAAGATCTGCGGAACACCATATATTTT
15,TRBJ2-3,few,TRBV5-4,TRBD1,CASTTRTGGLDTQYF,TGTGCCAGCACCACTAGGACAGGGGGCTTGGATACGCAGTATTTT
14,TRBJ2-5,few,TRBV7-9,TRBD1,CASSTGTGQQTQYF,TGTGCCAGCAGCACCGGGACAGGGCAGCAGACCCAGTACTTC
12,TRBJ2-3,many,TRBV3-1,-,CASSHSGYTQYF,TGTGCCAGCAGCCATTCTGGTTATACGCAGTATTTT
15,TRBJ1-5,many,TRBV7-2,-,CASSLTRDSSQPQHF,TGTGCCAGCAGCCTAACCAGGGATTCCAGTCAGCCCCAGCATTTT
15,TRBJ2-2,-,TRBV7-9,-,CASSPRWTDTGELFF,TGTGCCAGCAGCCCACGTTGGACAGACACCGGGGAGCTGTTTTTT
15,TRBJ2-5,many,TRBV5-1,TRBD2,CASRTSGRAEETQYF,TGCGCCAGCAGGACTAGCGGGAGGGCCGAAGAGACCCAGTACTTC
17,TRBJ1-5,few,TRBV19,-,CASSIEKRKGTHQPQHF,TGTGCCAGTAGTATAGAGAAGAGGAAGGGTACCCATCAGCCCCAGCATTTT
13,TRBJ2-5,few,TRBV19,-,CASSRTGVETQYF,TGTGCCAGTAGTAGGACGGGAGTGGAGACCCAGTACTTC
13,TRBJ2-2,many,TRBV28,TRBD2,CASSWGGAGELFF,TGTGCCAGCAGTTGGGGGGGAGCCGGGGAGCTGTTTTTT
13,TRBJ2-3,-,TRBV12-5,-,CASGGYSTDTQYF,TGTGCTAGTGGTGGATATAGCACAGATACGCAGTATTTT
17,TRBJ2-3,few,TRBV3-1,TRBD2,CASSHSPAGERTDTQYF,TGTGCCAGCAGCCATTCCCCCGCGGGGGAAAGAACAGATACGCAGTATTTT
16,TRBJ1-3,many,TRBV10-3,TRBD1,CAISGQQGAYGNTIYF,TGTGCCATCAGCGGACAACAGGGGGCTTATGGAAACACCATATATTTT
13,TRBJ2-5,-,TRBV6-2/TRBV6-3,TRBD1,CASRRTGGETQYF,TGTGCCAGCAGGCGGACAGGGGGGGAGACCCAGTACTTC
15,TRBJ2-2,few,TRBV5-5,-,CASSLRQTNTGELFF,TGTGCCAGCAGCTTAAGACAGACTAACACCGGGGAGCTGTTTTTT
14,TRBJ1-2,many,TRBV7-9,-,CASSLVTGGSGYTF,TGTGCCAGCAGCTTAGTGACAGGTGGCTCTGGCTACACCTTC
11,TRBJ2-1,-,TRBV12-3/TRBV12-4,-,CASTLGWEQFF,TGTGCCAGCACCCTGGGCTGGGAGCAGTTCTTC
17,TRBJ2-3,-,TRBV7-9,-,CASSGIRRANLRDTQYF,TGTGCCAGCAGCGGGATTCGGCGGGCCAATCTGAGGGATACGCAGTATTTT
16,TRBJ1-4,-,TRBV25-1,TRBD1,CASSEFGQGAHEKLFF,TGTGCCAGCAGTGAATTTGGCCAGGGGGCCCATGAAAAACTGTTTTTT
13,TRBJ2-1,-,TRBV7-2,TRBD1,CASSQDRDHEQFF,TGTGCCAGCAGCCAAGACAGGGACCATGAGCAGTTCTTC
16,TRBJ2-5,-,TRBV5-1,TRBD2,CASSSAGTSGSETQYF,TGCGCCAGCAGCTCGGCCGGGACTAGCGGGAGTGAGACCCAGTACTTC
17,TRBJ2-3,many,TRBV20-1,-,CSARDYIAAQVTDTQYF,TGCAGTGCTAGAGATTATATAGCGGCACAAGTCACAGATACGCAGTATTTT
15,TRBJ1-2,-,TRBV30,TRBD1,CAWSFRDRFNYGYTF,TGTGCCTGGAGTTTCCGGGACAGATTTAACTATGGCTACACCTTC
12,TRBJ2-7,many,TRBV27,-,CASMRGPYEQYF,TGTGCCAGCATGAGGGGTCCGTACGAGCAGTACTTC
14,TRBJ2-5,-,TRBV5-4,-,CASSLLGGQETQYF,TGTGCCAGCAGCTTGCTAGGGGGGCAAGAGACCCAGTACTTC
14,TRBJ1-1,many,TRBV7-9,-,CASSLEQGNTEAFF,TGTGCCAGCAGCTTAGAACAGGGAAACACTGAAGCTTTCTTT
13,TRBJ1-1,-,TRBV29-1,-,CSVEGTSNTEAFF,TGCAGCGTTGAAGGGACATCGAACACTGAAGCTTTCTTT
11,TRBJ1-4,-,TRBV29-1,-,CSVNLNEKLFF,TGCAGCGTTAACCTTAATGAAAAACTGTTTTTT
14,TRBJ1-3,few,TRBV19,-,CATSPGGIGNTIYF,TGTGCCACCAGTCCCGGGGGTATTGGAAACACCATATATTTT
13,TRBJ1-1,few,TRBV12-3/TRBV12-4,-,CASSLEVRTEAFF,TGTGCCAGCAGTTTAGAGGTGCGCACTGAAGCTTTCTTT
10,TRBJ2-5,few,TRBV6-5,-,CATRRETQYF,TGTGCCACCCGAAGGGAGACCCAGTACTTC
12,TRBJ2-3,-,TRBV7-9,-,CASSTGSDTQYF,TGTGCCAGCAGCACAGGGTCAGATACGCAGTATTTT
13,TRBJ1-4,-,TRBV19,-,CATAFARGEKLFF,TGTGCCACCGCGTTCGCTCGAGGTGAAAAACTGTTTTTT
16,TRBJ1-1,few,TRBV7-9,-,CASSFRLGPPGIEAFF,TGTGCCAGCAGCTTTCGTTTGGGTCCCCCCGGGATTGAAGCTTTCTTT
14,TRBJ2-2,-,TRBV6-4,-,CASSEDTNTGELFF,TGTGCCAGCAGTGAGGACACCAACACCGGGGAGCTGTTTTTT
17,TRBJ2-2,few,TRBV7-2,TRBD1,CASSPRTGTAGTGELFF,TGTGCCAGCAGCCCGCGGACAGGGACCGCGGGTACCGGGGAGCTGTTTTTT
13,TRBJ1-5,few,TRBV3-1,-,CASSQDPGRPQHF,TGTGCCAGCAGCCAAGACCCAGGGCGGCCCCAGCATTTT
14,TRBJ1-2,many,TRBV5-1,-,CASSLEGPNYGYTF,TGCGCCAGCAGCTTGGAGGGACCGAACTATGGCTACACCTTC
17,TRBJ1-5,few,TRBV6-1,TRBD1,CASSVPLRGLDNQPQHF,TGTGCCAGCAGTGTTCCCCTCAGGGGGCTAGACAATCAGCCCCAGCATTTT
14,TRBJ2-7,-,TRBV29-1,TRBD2,CSAVTSGRGNEQYF,TGCAGCGCCGTGACTAGCGGGAGGGGGAACGAGCAGTACTTC
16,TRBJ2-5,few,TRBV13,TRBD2,CASSLGALAGEETQYF,TGTGCCAGCAGCCTAGGGGCACTAGCGGGAGAAGAGACCCAGTACTTC
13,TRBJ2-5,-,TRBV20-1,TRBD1,CSAKRTGKETQYF,TGCAGTGCTAAAAGGACAGGGAAAGAGACCCAGTACTTC
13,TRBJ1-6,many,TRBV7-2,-,CASEGPGVSPLHF,TGTGCCAGCGAGGGCCCGGGGGTATCACCCCTCCACTTT